This T cell receptor beta chain was found in a study of cytomegalovirus exposure and HLA in healthy donors. The CDR3 is 15 amino acids. CDR1 and CDR2 from the germline V gene are SGHAT and FQNNGV. V was trimmed by 7 bases and J by 3 bases, leaving 19 bases between them. Measured with immunoSEQ multiplex PCR; TCRdb has only the in-frame clones, and not every one. The top ten hold 10% of the sample, which has 150,000 to 200,000 clones, approximately 89% seen once. This clone occurred once. The TCR sequence derives from a woman younger than 30 in good health and CMV-seropositive. This rearrangement joins TRBV11-2 to TRBJ2-7; a weak D match, TRBD2 (6 bases). The sequenced sample consisted of PBMCs. CDR3: CASKEGQAGHYEQYF. CDR3 sequence (DNA): TGTGCCAGCAAGGAGGGGCAGGCAGGACACTACGAGCAGTACTTC.